The entry below gives a single T cell receptor (beta chain) sequence along with its context. Original methodology: Amplification of reference gene primers provided the estimated nucleated cell counts. Profiled with immunoSEQ multiplex PCR; TCRdb holds only in-frame clones, not every one. The V and J calls and clone size were taken over from that table, and D and trimming were inferred from the DNA. The table lists about 100,000 clones, around 92% of them singletons. This entry is derived from a study of blood T cell repertoires in COVID-19. For the study at large: Both acute and convalescent COVID-19 samples were obtained from the United States, Italy and Spain. In each case, the material was cDNA or gDNA derived from T cells, B-cell-depleted T cells, or PBMCs.

Germline CDR1 SEHNR, CDR2 FQNEAQ (reference sequence). The V segment lost 2 bases and the J segment 1 base; nucleotides outside the gene matches: 3. This CDR3 is built from 17 residues. The rearrangement joins TRBV7-9 to TRBJ2-6; 9 nucleotides align to TRBD1. The source of this sequence is a man aged 18 to 35 with acute or convalescent COVID-19. The sequenced sample consisted of peripheral blood. The CDR3 loop is CASSLTGGASGANVLTF. For the CDR3, the DNA is TGTGCCAGCAGCTTAACAGGGGGCGCGTCTGGGGCCAACGTCCTGACTTTC.